Presented here are 15 T cell receptor beta chains from one specimen sequenced in a study of fetal regulatory T cell absence and autoimmunity. Measured with immunoSEQ multiplex PCR; TCRdb has only the in-frame clones, and not every one. The sample lists approximately 46,000 clones, about 86% occurring once. Sequenced sample: cord blood. The receptor source for this set is a newborn boy with IPEX syndrome.

In its sample, this clone was seen once. J is TRBJ1-1 and V is TRBV30; TRBD1 is a possible D gene (5 bases). CDR3 size: 13 residues. Germline assignment: CDR1 GTSNPN and CDR2 SVGIG (reference sequence). Trimming left V 0 bases short and J 12 bases short, with 17 bases between. CDR3 sequence reads: CAWSVRRGVGSFF. CDR3 DNA sequence: TGTGCCTGGAGTGTACGGCGAGGGGTCGGGTCTTTCTTT.

The V gene is TRBV5-1, the J gene TRBJ2-1; 8 positions match TRBD2. Germline CDR1 and CDR2: SGHRS and YFSETQ. The CDR3 length is 14 residues. Trimming took 0 bases from V and 8 from J; bases not matched to a gene: 4. The CDR3: CASSLALAGHEQFF. The DNA of the CDR3 is TGCGCCAGCAGCTTGGCTCTAGCGGGCCATGAGCAGTTCTTC.

The chain carries TRBV4-3 and TRBJ2-5, with D uncertain. Trimming shortened V by 0 bases and J by 4 bases, and 9 bases separated the two germline ends. The CDR3 has 14 amino acids. Germline assignment: CDR1 LGHNA and CDR2 YSLEER. The DNA for the CDR3 is TGCGCCAGCAGCCAAGACTACCCCCTAGAGACCCAGTACTTC. It codes for CASSQDYPLETQYF.

V is TRBV6-1 and J is TRBJ2-7; 7 bases align to TRBD2. This CDR3 has 11 amino acids. The junction had 1 base not matched to a gene; V was cut back by 4 bases and J by 7 bases. From germline, CDR1 is MNHNS and CDR2 SASEGT. CDR3 protein: CASSVAGEQYF. DNA for the CDR3: TGTGCCAGCAGTGTAGCGGGTGAGCAGTACTTC.

The V gene is TRBV9, the J gene TRBJ1-4; 7 bases align to TRBD1. The ends lost 0 bases at V and 6 bases at J; junction bases unmatched: 5. CDR1 and CDR2 (germline): SGDLS, YYNGEE. This CDR3 is 15 amino acids long. CDR3 coding DNA: TGTGCCAGCAGCGTAGGGAGACAGGGTGATGAAAAACTGTTTTTT. It yields the protein CASSVGRQGDEKLFF. Together with reference TRBV9 and TRBJ1-4, the CDR3 gives the full variable domain: DSGVTQTPKHLITATGQRVTLRCSPRSGDLSVYWYQQSLDQGLQFLIQYYNGEERAKGNILERFSAQQFPDLHSELNLSSLELGDSALYFCASSVGRQGDEKLFFGSGTQLSVL.

The J gene is TRBJ2-7, the V gene TRBV4-2, with 8 bases identical to TRBD2. Germline lookup yields CDR1 LGHNA and CDR2 YNFKEQ. CDR3 length: 15 amino acids. V dropped 4 bases and J dropped 3; count of bases not matched to a gene: 8. Here the CDR3 reads CASSPGVAGNYEQYF. CDR3 nucleotides: TGTGCCAGCAGCCCTGGGGTAGCGGGAAACTACGAGCAGTACTTC.

This clone appeared once. This rearrangement joins TRBV10-2 to TRBJ1-5; perhaps TRBD1 as D (6 bases). Germline V lookup: CDR1 WSHSY, CDR2 SAAADI. CDR3 length: 15 residues. Trimming pared 4 bases from V and 4 bases from J, leaving 14 bases between. The CDR3 spells CASSVVGGGNQPQHF. Written as DNA, the CDR3 is TGCGCCAGCAGTGTGGTAGGGGGGGGAAATCAGCCCCAGCATTTT.

The chain is built from TRBV6-1 and TRBJ2-7; D gene ambiguous. The CDR3 extends over 12 amino acids. In germline, CDR1 is MNHNS, CDR2 SASEGT. Trimming pared 4 bases from V and 3 bases from J, leaving 7 bases between. Here the CDR3 DNA reads TGTGCCAGCAGTGCCAGACTCTACGAGCAGTACTTC. It translates to CASSARLYEQYF.

V gene TRBV6-5 combines with J gene TRBJ1-3; 7 bases align to TRBD1. The germline CDR1 and CDR2 sequences are MNHEY and SVGAGI. The CDR3 is 14 residues long. Losses at the gene ends were 6 bases for V and 3 bases for J; bases not matched to a gene: 5. The CDR3 coding sequence is TGTGCCAGCAGCTTTGACAGGGATGGAAACACCATATATTTT. It encodes CASSFDRDGNTIYF.

The chain has TRBV10-3 and TRBJ1-2; 7 nucleotides match TRBD1. The junction had 0 bases not matched to a gene; V was cut back by 4 bases and J by 4 bases. The CDR3 contains 12 residues. The germline V gene has CDR1 ENHRY and CDR2 SYGVKD. The CDR3 sequence: CAISGDSYGYTF. CDR3 bases: TGTGCCATCAGTGGGGACAGCTATGGCTACACCTTC.

This chain uses TRBV7-9 with TRBJ1-2, with D unclear. CDR3 length equals 15 residues. Looked up from germline, CDR1 is SEHNR and CDR2 is FQNEAQ (reference sequence). V shed 7 bases and J shed 0 bases, with 15 bases lying between them. The CDR3 region is CASTPGSGPNYGYTF. The DNA of the CDR3 is TGTGCCAGCACCCCTGGGTCGGGTCCTAACTATGGCTACACCTTC.

J is TRBJ1-5 and V is TRBV18; D uncertain. The V end lost 2 bases, the J end lost 3 bases, and 8 bases lay between the germline ends. The CDR3 extends over 14 amino acids. Germline V gene lookup returns CDR1 KGHSH and CDR2 LQKENI. Here the CDR3 DNA reads TGTGCCAGCTCACCAGGCCTGGACAATCAGCCCCAGCATTTT. The encoded protein is CASSPGLDNQPQHF.

V is TRBV5-8 and J is TRBJ2-2, with D possibly being TRBD1 or TRBD2 (5 bases each). V was clipped by 3 bases and J by 3 bases, with 9 bases between them. CDR1 and CDR2 from the germline V gene are SGHTS and YDEGEE. CDR3 size: 14 residues. The CDR3 DNA reads as TGTGCCAGCAGCTGGGGACCCCACACCGGGGAGCTGTTTTTT. This gives the protein CASSWGPHTGELFF.

The chain couples TRBV27 to TRBJ1-1; D gene unclear. The ends were cut back, 5 bases at V and 1 base at J, with 14 bases in the middle. The CDR3 has 15 amino acids. Germline V CDR1 and CDR2: MNHEY, SMNVEV (reference sequence). Written as DNA, the CDR3 is TGTGCCAGCAGTGCTCGCGGCAGCCCGAACACTGAAGCTTTCTTT. Amino acids: CASSARGSPNTEAFF.

In its sample, this clone was seen once. The chain links TRBV5-1 to TRBJ2-2; 11 bases are a match to TRBD2. The CDR3 runs 15 residues. The ends lost 1 base at V and 7 bases at J; junction bases unmatched: 3. Germline lookup yields CDR1 SGHRS and CDR2 YFSETQ. The chain's CDR3 is CASSLTSGSVGELFF. CDR3 nucleotides: TGCGCCAGCAGCTTGACTAGCGGGAGTGTCGGGGAGCTGTTTTTT.